The 23 T cell receptor beta chains presented below share a single source sample, sequenced in a study of technical replicates of blood from a few donors. Profiling relied on immunoSEQ multiplex PCR, and the TCRdb table lists in-frame clones only, not all of them. The sample contains about 84,000 clones, 95% to 98% of which appear only once. Sequencing used T cells isolated from PBMCs. Receptors were obtained from a human donor in good health.

The genes are TRBV6-6 and TRBJ2-5, with a possible D match to TRBD1 (8 bases). V lost 6 bases, J lost 4 bases, and 21 bases lay in between. CDR1 and CDR2 (germline): MNHNY, SVGAGI (reference sequence). The length of the CDR3 is 16 residues. The CDR3 is CASRYTGGGGRETQYF. The CDR3 bases are TGTGCCAGCAGATATACAGGGGGGGGAGGACGAGAGACCCAGTACTTC.

The rearrangement joins TRBV4-1 to TRBJ1-5, with TRBD1 matching over 7 bases. Unmatched junction bases numbered 4, after V lost 1 base and J lost 1 base. In germline, CDR1 is MGHRA, CDR2 YSYEKL. The CDR3 has 16 residues. CDR3 in DNA: TGCGCCAGCAGCCAAGTGGAGGGACAGAGCAATCAGCCCCAGCATTTT. It is translated as CASSQVEGQSNQPQHF.

The chain links TRBV4-2 to TRBJ2-7, with D maybe TRBD1 (7 bases). V gave up 5 bases and J gave up 0 bases, with 14 bases separating them. In germline, CDR1 is LGHNA, CDR2 YNFKEQ. The CDR3 is 15 amino acids. CDR3 nucleotides: TGTGCCAGCAGCTCACGACAGGGAGGCTCCTACGAGCAGTACTTC. As protein: CASSSRQGGSYEQYF.

The chain uses TRBV25-1 and TRBJ2-7; D possibly corresponds to TRBD1 (6 bases). The CDR3 length is 16 residues. Germline CDR1 MGHDK, CDR2 SYGVNS. The germline V and J ends were trimmed by 2 bases and 3 bases, with 17 bases remaining between them. CDR3 coding DNA: TGTGCCAGCAGTGAACCTCCGGACAGCCTACTCTACGAGCAGTACTTC. Encoded protein: CASSEPPDSLLYEQYF.

The chain combines TRBV4-1 with TRBJ1-5; tentatively, D is TRBD1 (6 bases). Trimming cost V 4 bases and J 8 bases, with 21 bases left between them. There are 16 residues in the CDR3. Per the germline V gene, CDR1 is MGHRA and CDR2 is YSYEKL. CDR3 DNA: TGCGCCAGCAGCCCTCTCGACGGACAGAGGAGTGAGCCCCAGCATTTT. Its translation: CASSPLDGQRSEPQHF.

The chain has TRBV6-5 and TRBJ2-1; 13 bases align to TRBD2. The V and J ends lost 0 bases and 8 bases, in that order; junction bases with no gene match: 1. Germline V gene lookup returns CDR1 MNHEY and CDR2 SVGAGI. The length of the CDR3 is 15 residues. CDR3 residues: CASSYSTSGGYEQFF. The CDR3 nucleotides are TGTGCCAGCAGTTACTCGACTAGCGGGGGGTATGAGCAGTTCTTC.

This clone was seen once. This chain joins TRBV13 and TRBJ1-5, with D possibly TRBD1 on 5 matching bases. The V end lost 0 bases, the J end lost 0 bases, and 6 bases lay between the germline ends. The V gene's germline CDR1 is PRHDT and CDR2 FYEKMQ (reference sequence). This CDR3 contains 15 residues. CDR3 DNA: TGTGCCAGCAGCTTAGGGGGGGGTAGCAATCAGCCCCAGCATTTT. It codes for CASSLGGGSNQPQHF.

The CDR3 DNA reads as TGTGCCAGTATCCGAGGACAGGGTGGCCCGAACACTGAAGCTTTCTTT. Protein sequence: CASIRGQGGPNTEAFF. The chain joins TRBV19 to TRBJ1-1; 8 nucleotides line up with TRBD1. Germline V CDR1 and CDR2: LNHDA, SQIVND (reference sequence). After removal of 7 bases from V and 1 base from J, the junction contained 11 bases not matched to a gene. The CDR3 covers 16 residues.

The genes are TRBV5-1 and TRBJ1-2; 11 bases are a match to TRBD1. The CDR3 has 15 residues. Germline assignment: CDR1 SGHRS and CDR2 YFSETQ. V was clipped by 4 bases and J by 4 bases; unmatched bases: 6. In DNA form, the CDR3 reads TGCGCCAGCAGCACGGGGACAGGGGGGGTCTATGGCTACACCTTC. Residues: CASSTGTGGVYGYTF.

The chain links TRBV25-1 to TRBJ2-1; perhaps TRBD2 as D (5 bases). Germline loops: CDR1 MGHDK, CDR2 SYGVNS. The CDR3 runs to 13 residues. V was shortened by 10 bases and J by 0 bases, with 10 bases between the two germline ends. CDR3: CATDEGSYNEQFF. In DNA form, the CDR3 reads TGTGCCACCGATGAGGGCTCCTACAATGAGCAGTTCTTC.

The CDR3 bases are TGCAGCGTTGAGATGGGGTGGGGCAGGATGAACACTGAAGCTTTCTTT. Amino acids: CSVEMGWGRMNTEAFF. V gene TRBV29-1 combines with J gene TRBJ1-1, with a possible D match to TRBD1 (5 bases). Germline CDR1 SQVTM, CDR2 ANQGSEA. The CDR3 runs to 16 residues. V was cut by 3 bases and J by 0 bases, with 17 bases left in between.

The chain recombines TRBV6-5 with TRBJ2-1, with TRBD1 matching 7 bases. J was trimmed by 1 base and V by 5 bases; bases with no gene match: 5. Germline CDR1 reads MNHEY; CDR2 reads SVGAGI. There are 15 residues in the CDR3. The CDR3 region is CASSRYRGSYNEQFF. In nucleotides, the CDR3 is TGTGCCAGCAGTCGCTACAGGGGATCCTACAATGAGCAGTTCTTC.

In the case of this clone: One junction end does not reproduce the germline sequence, and a read error may be involved. The genes are TRBV30 and TRBJ1-4; 8 bases line up with TRBD1. The length of the CDR3 is 13 residues. Germline V gene sequence: CDR1 GTSNPN, CDR2 SVGIG (reference sequence). In DNA, the CDR3 is TGTGCCTGGAGTGTATCTCGGGACAGGCTAATAGATTTT. Its protein is CAWSVSRDRLIDF.

The rearrangement uses TRBV14 and TRBJ1-2, with 7 bases identical to TRBD1. CDR3 size: 15 residues. Germline V CDR1 and CDR2: SGHDN, FVKESK. V lost 0 bases, J lost 4 bases, and 5 bases stayed unmatched. In DNA, the CDR3 is TGTGCCAGCAGCCAAGATCTAGGGACAGCCTATGGCTACACCTTC. This translates into CASSQDLGTAYGYTF.

The chain is built from TRBV6-5 and TRBJ1-2; maybe TRBD1 (5 bases). Trimming shortened V by 4 bases and J by 2 bases, and 8 bases separated the two germline ends. The CDR3 extends over 13 amino acids. Germline V CDR1 and CDR2: MNHEY, SVGAGI. The CDR3 bases are TGTGCCAGCAGTTCGACAGAGAACTATGGCTACACCTTC. This gives the protein CASSSTENYGYTF.

V is TRBV7-9 and J is TRBJ1-5, with TRBD1 identical over 9 bases. Trimming at V came to 5 bases and at J to 6 bases, leaving 5 bases not matched to a gene. This CDR3 is built from 14 residues. Germline V gene data show CDR1 as SEHNR and CDR2 as FQNEAQ (reference sequence). The CDR3 DNA reads as TGTGCCAGCAGCCAGACAGGGGGTATTCAGCCCCAGCATTTT. Protein product: CASSQTGGIQPQHF.

V is TRBV4-2 and J is TRBJ1-2; D gene uncertain. The CDR3 spans 17 residues. The germline CDR1 and CDR2 sequences are LGHNA and YNFKEQ. V shed 0 bases and J shed 5 bases, with 19 bases lying between them. This CDR3 reads CASSQDPATGSRYGYTF. CDR3 in DNA: TGTGCCAGCAGCCAAGATCCGGCGACGGGATCTAGGTATGGCTACACCTTC.

The gene calls are TRBV19 and TRBJ1-5; D remains ambiguous. The V end lost 4 bases, the J end lost 9 bases, and 7 bases lay between the germline ends. The CDR3 spans 11 residues. CDR1 and CDR2 (germline): LNHDA, SQIVND (reference sequence). The CDR3 nucleotides are TGTGCCAGTAGTAGTATCCCGCCCCAGCATTTT. Translating gives CASSSIPPQHF.

The chain employs TRBV14 and TRBJ2-7; TRBD1 matches 9 bases. The CDR3 runs 14 residues. CDR1 SGHDN and CDR2 FVKESK come from the germline V gene. Germline trimming cut 3 bases from V and 0 bases from J; bases unmatched to any gene: 0. The CDR3 DNA reads as TGTGCCAGCAGCCAGACAGGGGGCTCCTACGAGCAGTACTTC. Residues: CASSQTGGSYEQYF. Full variable domain (missing parts from reference TRBV14 and TRBJ2-7): EAGVTQFPSHSVIEKGQTVTLRCDPISGHDNLYWYRRVMGKEIKFLLHFVKESKQDESGMPNNRFLAERTGGTYSTLKVQPAELEDSGVYFCASSQTGGSYEQYFGPGTRLTVT.

This rearrangement joins TRBV27 to TRBJ2-1; TRBD1 aligns across 9 bases. Germline V gene lookup returns CDR1 MNHEY and CDR2 SMNVEV (reference sequence). J lost 2 bases, V lost 0 bases, and 5 bases had no gene match. The CDR3 is 17 amino acids. The CDR3 region has the DNA TGTGCCAGCAGTTTATCGATCACAGGGGGCCCCTACAATGAGCAGTTCTTC. This codes for CASSLSITGGPYNEQFF.

The rearrangement uses TRBV7-2 and TRBJ1-2; TRBD1 aligns across 9 bases. The V gene end was trimmed by 5 bases and the J gene end by 5 bases; junction bases not matched to a gene: 9. The CDR3 has 15 amino acids. Germline V CDR1 and CDR2: SGHTA, FQGNSA. The CDR3 DNA reads as TGTGCCAGCAGCCCCGTTTGGGACAGGGTTTATGGCTACACCTTC. Residues: CASSPVWDRVYGYTF.

V gene TRBV19 combines with J gene TRBJ1-4, with 7 bases lining up with TRBD1. Germline loops: CDR1 LNHDA, CDR2 SQIVND (reference sequence). V gave up 3 bases and J gave up 6 bases; unmatched junction bases: 7. There are 15 residues in the CDR3. CDR3 loop: CASSITGTEDEKLFF. CDR3 bases: TGTGCCAGTAGTATTACCGGGACAGAAGATGAAAAACTGTTTTTT.

This clone came up once. The rearrangement links TRBV5-6 to TRBJ1-2; TRBD1 agrees at 12 bases. V was pared by 2 bases and J by 2 bases, with 10 bases of the junction left unmatched. Germline CDR1 reads SGHDT; CDR2 reads YYEEEE. The length of the CDR3 is 18 residues. CDR3: CASSFLRDRGLLNYGYTF. CDR3 coding DNA: TGTGCCAGCAGCTTCCTCCGGGACAGGGGGCTCCTGAACTATGGCTACACCTTC.